One sample yielded the 16 T cell receptor beta chains listed below, sequenced in a study of Ad26.COV2.S vaccination and SARS-CoV-2 variants. Some clones are missing from TCRdb's copy, which holds only in-frame ones; the method was immunoSEQ multiplex PCR. The sample has around 500,000 clones; 89% are singletons. As to treatment: 15 to 20 received Ad26.COV2.S at low or high dose, single or two shots; about 5 received placebo; per-sample allocation not given. On day 63 after the first injection, vaccine and placebo recipients gave samples. Sequencing used peripheral blood, obtained in a trial of Ad26.COV2.S vaccine versus placebo. The receptors originated from a person between 18 and 65 years old who received the Ad26.COV2.S COVID-19 vaccine or a placebo.

The chain carries TRBV7-6 and TRBJ2-1; no reliable D call. Germline V gives CDR1 SGHVS, CDR2 FNYEAQ. V was shortened by 2 bases and J by 0 bases, with 11 bases between the two germline ends. The CDR3 runs to 16 residues. The CDR3 region has the DNA TGTGCCAGCAGCTTAAACAGAGGAAGCTCCTACAATGAGCAGTTCTTC. Translation: CASSLNRGSSYNEQFF.

This chain connects TRBV7-9 to TRBJ2-3; D is unclear. Germline CDR1 SEHNR, CDR2 FQNEAQ (reference sequence). The CDR3 is made up of 12 amino acids. V gave up 1 base and J gave up 3 bases, with 2 bases separating them. In DNA, the CDR3 is TGTGCCAGCAGCTTAGGTACAGATACGCAGTATTTT. It is translated as CASSLGTDTQYF.

The chain uses TRBV18 and TRBJ2-3; D possibly corresponds to TRBD1 (6 bases). This CDR3 region has 17 residues. Germline assignment: CDR1 KGHSH and CDR2 LQKENI. The V and J ends lost 3 bases and 0 bases respectively, with 16 bases between them. The CDR3 coding sequence is TGTGCCAGCTCACCGCCTCGGGACACCCCTAGCACAGATACGCAGTATTTT. Its translation is CASSPPRDTPSTDTQYF.

The chain is built from TRBV5-1 and TRBJ1-1; D is possibly TRBD1 (5 bases). In germline, CDR1 is SGHRS, CDR2 YFSETQ. The germline V and J ends were trimmed by 4 bases and 6 bases, with 19 bases remaining between them. The CDR3 covers 15 residues. The CDR3 sequence is CASSGGTFMGPEAFF. The CDR3 region has the DNA TGCGCCAGCAGCGGCGGGACCTTTATGGGACCTGAAGCTTTCTTT.

This clone has a single count. The rearrangement joins TRBV5-1 to TRBJ2-5, with 9 bases aligning to TRBD2. Trimming took 0 bases from V and 1 from J; bases not matched to a gene: 4. The germline CDR1 and CDR2 sequences are SGHRS and YFSETQ. This CDR3 contains 16 residues. The CDR3 DNA is TGCGCCAGCAGCTTGGTTCCAGCGGGGGGCCAAGAGACCCAGTACTTC. Protein sequence: CASSLVPAGGQETQYF.

The chain is built from TRBV9 and TRBJ2-1, with D tentatively TRBD1 (5 bases). V lost 2 bases to trimming and J lost 4 bases, with 16 bases between them. CDR3 length equals 16 residues. CDR1 SGDLS and CDR2 YYNGEE come from the germline V gene. The CDR3 region is CASSVGPTELYNEQFF. The CDR3 region has the DNA TGTGCCAGCAGCGTGGGCCCGACAGAGCTGTACAATGAGCAGTTCTTC.

This clone was seen once. V and J are TRBV24-1 and TRBJ2-3; D is possibly TRBD1 or TRBD2 (5 bases each). CDR1 is KGHDR, CDR2 SFDVKD, per germline. Trimming pared 2 bases from V and 2 bases from J, leaving 7 bases between. The CDR3 spans 14 residues. The DNA of the CDR3 is TGTGCCACCAGTGATTCGGGGACCACAGATACGCAGTATTTT. Its protein product is CATSDSGTTDTQYF.

V and J are TRBV7-9 and TRBJ1-5; D is uncertain. From germline, CDR1 is SEHNR and CDR2 FQNEAQ (reference sequence). The V gene lost 1 base and the J gene lost 0 bases, with 10 bases spanning the gap. This CDR3 spans 16 amino acids. Written as DNA, the CDR3 is TGTGCCAGCAGCTTAGGGATTGGGGATAGCAATCAGCCCCAGCATTTT. Protein product: CASSLGIGDSNQPQHF. Full variable domain (rest looked up from reference TRBV7-9 and TRBJ1-5): DTGVSQNPRHKITKRGQNVTFRCDPISEHNRLYWYRQTLGQGPEFLTYFQNEAQLEKSRLLSDRFSAERPKGSFSTLEIQRTEQGDSAMYLCASSLGIGDSNQPQHFGDGTRLSIL.

V gene TRBV6-6 combines with J gene TRBJ1-2; possibly TRBD1 for D (6 bases). CDR1 is MNHNY, CDR2 SVGAGI, per germline (reference sequence). The ends were cut back, 5 bases at V and 0 bases at J, with 22 bases in the middle. This CDR3 is 18 amino acids long. CDR3 bases: TGTGCCAGCAGTCCACCAACGGGACAACATCTTGCTAACTATGGCTACACCTTC. This gives the protein CASSPPTGQHLANYGYTF.

The rearrangement links TRBV19 to TRBJ2-1, with 8 bases aligning to TRBD2. J was trimmed by 4 bases and V by 10 bases; bases with no gene match: 9. This CDR3 region has 14 residues. CDR1 is LNHDA and CDR2 is SQIVND in the germline V gene (reference sequence). The CDR3 DNA reads TGTGCCACCTCGGGAGGGCATCTGTACAATGAGCAGTTCTTC. Protein: CATSGGHLYNEQFF.

The CDR3 loop is CASSLDQPTGVRRDTQYF. Written as DNA, the CDR3 is TGTGCCAGCAGCTTAGATCAGCCGACAGGAGTAAGAAGAGATACGCAGTATTTT. This sequence joins TRBV11-2 and TRBJ2-3; perhaps TRBD1 as D (6 bases). The CDR3 spans 18 residues. V was pared by 0 bases and J by 5 bases, with 21 bases between. Germline V gene lookup returns CDR1 SGHAT and CDR2 FQNNGV.

This chain joins TRBV2 and TRBJ1-6, with TRBD1 as a possible D gene (6 bases). V lost 6 bases and J 9 bases, leaving 15 bases between the germline ends. Germline assignment: CDR1 SNHLY and CDR2 FYNNEI. The CDR3 totals 14 residues. The DNA for the CDR3 is TGTGCCAGCAGGACGGATACAGGGAGTTCACCCCTCCACTTT. Its translation is CASRTDTGSSPLHF.

The CDR3 protein is CASSPAGGNTEAFF. CDR3 coding DNA: TGTGCCAGCAGCCCCGCGGGAGGGAACACTGAAGCTTTCTTT. The chain carries TRBV6-5 and TRBJ1-1; D is ambiguous. With 6 bases removed from V and 1 base from J, the gap between germline ends came to 12 bases. The CDR3 consists of 14 residues. Germline lookup yields CDR1 MNHEY and CDR2 SVGAGI.

This chain uses TRBV28 with TRBJ2-3; 11 positions agree with TRBD2. The CDR3 runs to 15 residues. J was trimmed by 6 bases and V by 5 bases; bases with no gene match: 7. Looked up from germline, CDR1 is MDHEN and CDR2 is SYDVKM. CDR3 residues: CASSRNLAGGDTQYF. CDR3 in DNA: TGTGCCAGCAGTCGAAATCTAGCGGGAGGCGATACGCAGTATTTT.

The chain carries TRBV4-1 and TRBJ1-1, with a possible D match to TRBD1 (5 bases). Germline V gives CDR1 MGHRA, CDR2 YSYEKL. The V end was cut by 1 base, the J end by 5 bases, with 11 bases between. This CDR3 is built from 14 residues. The CDR3 nucleotides are TGCGCCAGCAGCCAAGTGGGGGAGGTTACTGAAGCTTTCTTT. This sequence encodes CASSQVGEVTEAFF.

On this clone: This sample includes further DNA sequences coding for the same CDR3. The chain links TRBV9 to TRBJ2-1; D not certain. CDR3 length: 15 residues. From germline, CDR1 is SGDLS and CDR2 YYNGEE. V was trimmed by 1 base and J by 0 bases, leaving 8 bases between them. The CDR3 DNA follows: TGTGCCAGCAGCGTAACCGACTCCTCCTACAATGAGCAGTTCTTC. Translating it yields CASSVTDSSYNEQFF.